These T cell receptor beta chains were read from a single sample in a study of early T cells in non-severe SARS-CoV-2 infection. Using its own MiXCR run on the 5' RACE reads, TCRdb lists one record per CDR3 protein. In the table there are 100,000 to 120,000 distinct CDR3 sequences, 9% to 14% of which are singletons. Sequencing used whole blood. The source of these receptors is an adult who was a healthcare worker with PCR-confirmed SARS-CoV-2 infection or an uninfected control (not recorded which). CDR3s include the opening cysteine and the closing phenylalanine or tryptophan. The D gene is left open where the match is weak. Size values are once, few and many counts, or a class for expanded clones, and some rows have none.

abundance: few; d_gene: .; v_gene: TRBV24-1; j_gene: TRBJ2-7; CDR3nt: TGTGCCACCAACATCCGGGACATGGTCTACGAGCAGTACTTC; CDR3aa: CATNIRDMVYEQYF
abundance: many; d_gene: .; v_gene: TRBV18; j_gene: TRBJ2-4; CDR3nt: TGTGCCAGCTCACCACCGATGCAAAACATTCAGTACTTC; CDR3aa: CASSPPMQNIQYF
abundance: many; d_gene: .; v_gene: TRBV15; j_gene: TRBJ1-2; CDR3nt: TGTGCCACCAGCAGAGATGCGGGAGACTATGGCTACACCTTC; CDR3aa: CATSRDAGDYGYTF
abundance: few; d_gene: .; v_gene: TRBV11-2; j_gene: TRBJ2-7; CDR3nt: TGTGCCAGCAGCTTCTTCTGGGGCTACGAGCAGTACTTC; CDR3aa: CASSFFWGYEQYF
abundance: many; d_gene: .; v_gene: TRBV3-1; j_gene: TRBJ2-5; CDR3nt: TGTGCCAGCAGCCTCCTGGGGGAGACCCAGTACTTC; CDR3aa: CASSLLGETQYF
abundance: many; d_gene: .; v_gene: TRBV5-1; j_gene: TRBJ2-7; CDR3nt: TGCGCCAGCAGCCCGGGGAACTACGAGCAGTACTTC; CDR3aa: CASSPGNYEQYF
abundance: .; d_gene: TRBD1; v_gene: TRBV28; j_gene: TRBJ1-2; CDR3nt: TGTGCCAGCAGGCCCCAGGGGGGGGCTCGTGGCTACACCTTC; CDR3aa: CASRPQGGARGYTF
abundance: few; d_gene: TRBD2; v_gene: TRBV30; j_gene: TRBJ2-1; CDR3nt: TGTGCCTGGAGCCGACTAGCGGGGTGGGGAAATGAGCAGTTCTTC; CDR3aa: CAWSRLAGWGNEQFF
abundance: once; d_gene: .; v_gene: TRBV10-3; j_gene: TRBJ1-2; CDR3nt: TGTGCCATCAGTGAGTCCGGGGCCAAGGGCTACACCTTC; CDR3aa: CAISESGAKGYTF
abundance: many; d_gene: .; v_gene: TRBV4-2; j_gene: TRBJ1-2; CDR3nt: TGTGCCAGCAGCCAAGATGAATTACAGCGGTCCTATGGCTACACCTTC; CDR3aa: CASSQDELQRSYGYTF
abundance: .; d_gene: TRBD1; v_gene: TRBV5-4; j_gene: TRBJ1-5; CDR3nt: TGTGCCAGCAGCTTGGGGGGGACAGGTAATCAGCCCCAGCATTTT; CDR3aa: CASSLGGTGNQPQHF
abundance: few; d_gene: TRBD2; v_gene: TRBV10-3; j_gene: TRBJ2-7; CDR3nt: TGTGCCATGGGACTAGCGGGGTCTGAGCAGTACTTC; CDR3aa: CAMGLAGSEQYF
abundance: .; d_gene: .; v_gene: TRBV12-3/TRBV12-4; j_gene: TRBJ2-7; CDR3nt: TGTGCCAGCAGTTTTGGGGGCCCTGAGCAGTACTTC; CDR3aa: CASSFGGPEQYF
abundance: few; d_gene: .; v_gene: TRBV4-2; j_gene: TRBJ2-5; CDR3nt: TGTGCCAGCAGCCAAGAAGCGGGCAGTCAAGAGACCCAGTACTTC; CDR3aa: CASSQEAGSQETQYF
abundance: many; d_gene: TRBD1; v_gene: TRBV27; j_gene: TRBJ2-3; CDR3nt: TGTGCCAGCAGAGGGCTGGTGTGGGCCGGGACAGGGGGTAGCACAGATACGCAGTATTTT; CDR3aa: CASRGLVWAGTGGSTDTQYF
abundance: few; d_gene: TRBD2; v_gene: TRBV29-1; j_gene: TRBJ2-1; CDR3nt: TGCAGCGCCAGGACTAGCGGGATCAATGAGCAGTTCTTC; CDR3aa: CSARTSGINEQFF
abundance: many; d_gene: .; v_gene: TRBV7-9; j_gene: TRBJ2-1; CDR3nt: TGTGCCAGCAGCTCCCTCGGCGGGCAGTTCTTC; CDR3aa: CASSSLGGQFF
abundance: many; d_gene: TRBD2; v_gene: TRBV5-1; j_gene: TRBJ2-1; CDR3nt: TGCGCCAGCAGCTCAGGACTAGCGGGACTTCAAAATGAGCAGTTCTTC; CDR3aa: CASSSGLAGLQNEQFF
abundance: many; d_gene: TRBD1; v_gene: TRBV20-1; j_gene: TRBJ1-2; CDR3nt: TGCAGTGCTAGATCCCCGGGACAGGGGGCCAGCTATGGCTACACCTTC; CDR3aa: CSARSPGQGASYGYTF
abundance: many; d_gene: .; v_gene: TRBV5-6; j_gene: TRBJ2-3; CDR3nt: TGTGCCAGCAGCTATCGACAGATTAGCACAGATACGCAGTATTTT; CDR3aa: CASSYRQISTDTQYF
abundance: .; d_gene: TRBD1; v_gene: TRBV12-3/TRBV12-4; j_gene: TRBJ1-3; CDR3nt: TGTGCCAGCAGTCCCCAGGGGGGCTCTGGAAACACCATATATTTT; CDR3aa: CASSPQGGSGNTIYF
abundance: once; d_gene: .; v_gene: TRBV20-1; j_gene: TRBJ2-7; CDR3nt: TGCAGTGCTAGAGTCGAGTACGAGCAGTACTTC; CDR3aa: CSARVEYEQYF
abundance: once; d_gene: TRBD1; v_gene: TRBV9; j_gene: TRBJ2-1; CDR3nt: TGTGCCAGCAGCGTAGGCCAGGGGGCGGATGAGCAGTTCTTC; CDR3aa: CASSVGQGADEQFF
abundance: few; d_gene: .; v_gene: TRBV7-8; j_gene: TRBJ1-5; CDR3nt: TGTGCCAGCAGCTTACCAGGGAACTGGGGCAATCAGCCCCAGCATTTT; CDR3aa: CASSLPGNWGNQPQHF
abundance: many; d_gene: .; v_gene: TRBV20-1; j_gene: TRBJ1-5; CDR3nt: TGCAGTGCTCCCAGGCCGGGAGGCAATCAGCCCCAGCATTTT; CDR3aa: CSAPRPGGNQPQHF
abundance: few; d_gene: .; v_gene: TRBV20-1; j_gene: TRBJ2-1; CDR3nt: TGCAGTGCTAGAAAGGCGCCGGCCGGTCATGAGCAGTTCTTC; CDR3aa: CSARKAPAGHEQFF
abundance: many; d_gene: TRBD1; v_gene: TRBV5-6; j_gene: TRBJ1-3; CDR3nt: TGTGCCAGCAGCTGGGACAGAGGTTCGCCTACTTCTGGAAACACCATATATTTT; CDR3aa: CASSWDRGSPTSGNTIYF